Listed below are T cell receptor beta chains from one sample, sequenced in a study of spatial heterogeneity in lung cancer. TCRdb reprocessed the 5' RACE reads with MiXCR, giving one entry per CDR3 protein. The sample records around 45,000 distinct CDR3 sequences, roughly 13% being singletons. The sequences come from PBMCs, collected at surgery. The receptors here all came from a male donor with early-stage non-small cell lung cancer. The CDR3 runs from the conserved cysteine through the conserved F or W. Fields, in order: D gene, V gene, clone size, J gene, CDR3 protein, CDR3 DNA. D genes are given only for firm matches. Not all rows give a size; the values are once, few, many and, for expanded clones, a class.

D: TRBD1; V: TRBV20-1; size: .; J: TRBJ1-3; CDR3: CSARDQGTGGNTIYF; DNA: TGCAGTGCTAGAGATCAGGGGACAGGTGGAAACACCATATATTTT
D: .; V: TRBV20-1; size: .; J: TRBJ1-3; CDR3: CSARTDRLSGNTIYF; DNA: TGCAGTGCTAGAACGGACCGTCTCTCTGGAAACACCATATATTTT
D: .; V: TRBV5-6; size: many; J: TRBJ1-5; CDR3: CASSLNSDISLWHF; DNA: TGTGCCAGCAGCCTTAACTCCGACATCTCCCTTTGGCATTTT
D: .; V: TRBV10-3; size: few; J: TRBJ2-7; CDR3: CAIRSDGYEQYF; DNA: TGTGCCATCAGATCGGACGGTTACGAGCAGTACTTC
D: TRBD1; V: TRBV9; size: few; J: TRBJ2-7; CDR3: CASSRGQVGPYEQYF; DNA: TGTGCCAGCAGCCGGGGACAGGTCGGACCCTACGAGCAGTACTTC
D: TRBD1; V: TRBV5-1; size: .; J: TRBJ1-2; CDR3: CASSEGQGNYGYTF; DNA: TGCGCCAGCAGCGAGGGACAGGGCAACTATGGCTACACCTTC
D: .; V: TRBV20-1; size: many; J: TRBJ1-1; CDR3: CSAPDRDTEAFF; DNA: TGCAGTGCCCCCGACAGAGACACTGAAGCTTTCTTT
D: .; V: TRBV20-1; size: few; J: TRBJ2-1; CDR3: CSARVTLGSNEQFF; DNA: TGCAGTGCTAGAGTCACACTTGGGAGCAATGAGCAGTTCTTC
D: .; V: TRBV5-6; size: few; J: TRBJ2-5; CDR3: CASNVRAAGLLETQYF; DNA: TGTGCCAGCAACGTCCGGGCGGCAGGGCTTTTGGAGACCCAGTACTTC
D: .; V: TRBV5-4; size: .; J: TRBJ1-1; CDR3: CASSIGGTETEAFF; DNA: TGTGCCAGCAGTATTGGGGGTACAGAAACTGAAGCTTTCTTT
D: TRBD1; V: TRBV18; size: few; J: TRBJ2-3; CDR3: CASSPDRSTDTQYF; DNA: TGTGCCAGCTCACCGGACAGGAGCACAGATACGCAGTATTTT
D: .; V: TRBV4-1; size: .; J: TRBJ1-2; CDR3: CASSQEETGAAWGYTF; DNA: TGCGCCAGCAGCCAAGAGGAGACAGGAGCGGCCTGGGGCTACACCTTC
D: .; V: TRBV20-1; size: .; J: TRBJ1-5; CDR3: CSAGSPRGAKQPQHF; DNA: TGCAGTGCTGGGTCGCCGAGGGGGGCCAAACAGCCCCAGCATTTT
D: .; V: TRBV6-1; size: .; J: TRBJ1-1; CDR3: CASSVTVDEAFF; DNA: TGTGCCAGCAGTGTTACTGTCGATGAAGCTTTCTTT
D: .; V: TRBV6-2/TRBV6-3; size: many; J: TRBJ2-3; CDR3: CASGAALSLRTQYF; DNA: TGTGCCAGCGGGGCGGCTCTTAGTTTAAGGACGCAGTATTTT
D: .; V: TRBV5-6; size: .; J: TRBJ2-5; CDR3: CASSLGASLETQYF; DNA: TGTGCCAGCAGCTTGGGGGCGAGTCTAGAGACCCAGTACTTC
D: .; V: TRBV10-3; size: .; J: TRBJ2-2; CDR3: CAIREQVNTGELFF; DNA: TGTGCCATCAGGGAACAGGTCAACACCGGGGAGCTGTTTTTT
D: .; V: TRBV6-2/TRBV6-3; size: .; J: TRBJ1-1; CDR3: CASAKDGTTEAFF; DNA: TGTGCCAGCGCCAAAGACGGTACCACTGAAGCTTTCTTT
D: .; V: TRBV29-1; size: .; J: TRBJ2-6; CDR3: CSAGTDVGANVLTF; DNA: TGCAGCGCCGGGACGGATGTTGGGGCCAACGTCCTGACTTTC
D: TRBD1; V: TRBV28; size: few; J: TRBJ2-2; CDR3: CARRYDRVGNTGELFF; DNA: TGTGCCAGGCGCTATGACAGGGTCGGGAACACCGGGGAGCTGTTTTTT
D: .; V: TRBV27; size: many; J: TRBJ1-3; CDR3: CAGLGNTIYF; DNA: TGTGCTGGGCTCGGAAACACCATATATTTT
D: .; V: TRBV20-1; size: .; J: TRBJ1-1; CDR3: CSAREDTEAFF; DNA: TGCAGTGCTAGAGAAGACACTGAAGCTTTCTTT
D: .; V: TRBV6-1; size: few; J: TRBJ1-5; CDR3: CASSEQTGSNQPQHF; DNA: TGTGCCAGCAGTGAACAGACAGGAAGCAATCAGCCCCAGCATTTT
D: TRBD1; V: TRBV5-6; size: .; J: TRBJ1-1; CDR3: CASSLDQGAGEAFF; DNA: TGTGCCAGCAGCTTGGACCAGGGGGCAGGGGAAGCTTTCTTT
D: .; V: TRBV7-2; size: few; J: TRBJ2-4; CDR3: CASSVGGDGDSKNIQYF; DNA: TGTGCCAGCAGCGTAGGCGGGGACGGCGATTCCAAAAACATTCAGTACTTC
D: TRBD1; V: TRBV4-3; size: many; J: TRBJ2-2; CDR3: CASRLTGETGELFF; DNA: TGCGCCAGCAGGCTCACAGGGGAGACCGGGGAGCTGTTTTTT
D: .; V: TRBV28; size: many; J: TRBJ2-7; CDR3: CASVSNGGLGEQYF; DNA: TGTGCCAGCGTCTCTAACGGAGGACTGGGCGAGCAGTACTTC
D: TRBD1; V: TRBV11-2; size: .; J: TRBJ2-3; CDR3: CASGRDRVDTQYF; DNA: TGTGCCAGCGGCCGGGACAGGGTCGATACGCAGTATTTT
D: TRBD1; V: TRBV7-8; size: many; J: TRBJ1-4; CDR3: CATNRGANEKLFF; DNA: TGTGCCACGAACAGGGGGGCTAATGAAAAACTGTTTTTT
D: .; V: TRBV9; size: many; J: TRBJ2-1; CDR3: CASSVGGSSVYNEQFF; DNA: TGTGCCAGCAGCGTAGGAGGTAGTTCTGTTTACAATGAGCAGTTCTTC
D: .; V: TRBV25-1; size: many; J: TRBJ2-6; CDR3: CASSEYGARFVSGANVLTF; DNA: TGTGCCAGCAGTGAATATGGAGCCAGGTTCGTCTCTGGGGCCAACGTCCTGACTTTC
D: .; V: TRBV21-1; size: many; J: TRBJ1-2; CDR3: CASSHGTDGYTF; DNA: TGTGCCAGCAGCCACGGGACAGATGGCTACACCTTC
D: .; V: TRBV20-1; size: .; J: TRBJ2-7; CDR3: CSARVGIEQYF; DNA: TGCAGTGCTAGAGTTGGAATCGAGCAGTACTTC
D: .; V: TRBV7-9; size: many; J: TRBJ1-2; CDR3: CASSSLGAGLGGYTF; DNA: TGTGCCAGCAGCTCCCTAGGGGCAGGGCTAGGAGGCTACACCTTC
D: .; V: TRBV20-1; size: few; J: TRBJ2-7; CDR3: CSARDNWGSGRAHYEQYF; DNA: TGCAGTGCTAGAGATAATTGGGGCTCGGGCAGAGCCCACTACGAGCAGTACTTC
D: TRBD2; V: TRBV5-1; size: .; J: TRBJ2-5; CDR3: CASSSGTSGEETQYF; DNA: TGCGCCAGCAGCTCTGGGACTAGCGGGGAAGAGACCCAGTACTTC
D: TRBD1; V: TRBV27; size: many; J: TRBJ1-6; CDR3: CASRSFRDRGYDSPLHF; DNA: TGTGCCAGCAGGTCTTTCCGGGACAGGGGGTATGATTCACCCCTCCACTTT
D: .; V: TRBV19; size: once; J: TRBJ2-3; CDR3: CASSGSTDTQYF; DNA: TGTGCCAGTAGTGGTAGCACAGATACGCAGTATTTT
D: .; V: TRBV7-2; size: few; J: TRBJ1-5; CDR3: CASSLGLGRFNQPQHF; DNA: TGTGCCAGCAGCTTAGGGTTGGGCCGATTCAATCAGCCCCAGCATTTT
D: .; V: TRBV4-1; size: few; J: TRBJ1-2; CDR3: CASSHPLGVGYTF; DNA: TGCGCCAGCAGCCACCCCCTCGGGGTTGGCTACACCTTC
D: .; V: TRBV29-1; size: many; J: TRBJ1-5; CDR3: CSVGGGDQPQHF; DNA: TGCAGCGTTGGGGGGGGCGATCAGCCCCAGCATTTT
D: .; V: TRBV20-1; size: .; J: TRBJ2-1; CDR3: CSASTPVLINEQFF; DNA: TGCAGTGCATCAACTCCAGTACTTATCAATGAGCAGTTCTTC
D: .; V: TRBV4-2; size: many; J: TRBJ2-3; CDR3: CASSSAVHPDTQYF; DNA: TGTGCCAGCAGCTCAGCGGTGCATCCCGATACGCAGTATTTT
D: TRBD2; V: TRBV20-1; size: many; J: TRBJ2-1; CDR3: CSASKGLADNEQFF; DNA: TGCAGTGCCAGCAAGGGACTAGCGGATAATGAGCAGTTCTTC
D: .; V: TRBV29-1; size: .; J: TRBJ1-1; CDR3: CSVEESGRWNTEAFF; DNA: TGCAGCGTTGAAGAGAGCGGCAGGTGGAACACTGAAGCTTTCTTT
D: .; V: TRBV4-1; size: many; J: TRBJ1-2; CDR3: CASSQGSVYYGYTF; DNA: TGCGCCAGCAGCCAAGGTTCTGTTTATTATGGCTACACCTTC
D: TRBD2; V: TRBV4-1; size: many; J: TRBJ2-1; CDR3: CASSQGEASGRNEQFF; DNA: TGCGCCAGCAGCCAAGGGGAGGCTAGCGGGAGAAATGAGCAGTTCTTC
D: .; V: TRBV2; size: few; J: TRBJ2-7; CDR3: CASSVYGGASSYEQYF; DNA: TGTGCCAGCAGTGTGTACGGCGGGGCGAGCTCCTACGAGCAGTACTTC
D: TRBD1; V: TRBV28; size: many; J: TRBJ1-4; CDR3: CASSKQGAAEKLFF; DNA: TGTGCCAGCAGCAAACAGGGGGCTGCTGAAAAACTGTTTTTT
D: TRBD2; V: TRBV24-1; size: many; J: TRBJ2-3; CDR3: CATSAGGSTDTQYF; DNA: TGTGCCACCAGTGCTGGCGGGAGTACAGATACGCAGTATTTT